Sequencing of this TCR beta chain was carried out in a study of blood T cell repertoires in COVID-19. Turning to the study itself: Sample material is recorded as cDNA or gDNA derived from T cells, B-cell-depleted T cells, or PBMCs.

Clones were sequenced by immunoSEQ multiplex PCR, and TCRdb holds only the in-frame ones, with some missing. The repertoire includes about 180,000 clones, roughly nine tenths of them detected once, and about 1.9% sits in the top ten. CDR3 size: 15 residues. V was pared by 10 bases and J by 0 bases, with 18 bases between. From germline, CDR1 is MNHEY and CDR2 SVGAGI. V is TRBV6-5 and J is TRBJ1-1, with a weak D call TRBD1 (6 bases). The source is a man aged 18 to 30 who had recovered from COVID-19. The sample was peripheral blood. CDR3 sequence reads: CATGRYREMNTEAFF. The DNA of the CDR3 is TGTGCCACGGGGCGGTACAGGGAAATGAACACTGAAGCTTTCTTT.